This T cell receptor beta chain was identified during a study of T cell clusters in autoimmune cytopenias. Each sample's input was approximately 270 ng genomic DNA, some 34,000 genome equivalents. TRB was amplified by touch-down multiplex PCR, primer pools A and B combined. TCRdb derives one entry per CDR3 protein from the multiplex PCR reads, leaving out DNA. The specimen's table records 8,000 to 8,500 distinct CDR3 sequences. This clonotype was sampled from a human donor with an autoimmune cytopenia or autoimmune hepatitis (not recorded which). Source material: peripheral blood.

The CDR3 loop reads CASSLTGTADTQYF. V gene TRBV5-4 combines with J gene TRBJ2-3; absent DNA, TCRdb's TRBD1 call cannot be checked. The CDR3 runs 14 residues. Germline CDR1 is SGHNT and CDR2 is YYREEE (reference sequence).